This T cell receptor (beta chain) is from a study of a mutant IDH1 vaccine in newly diagnosed glioma. Across the whole study: Onset of vaccination occurred 4-6 weeks following radiotherapy alone, or with temozolomide cycles. Earlier care involved radiotherapy, temozolomide, or both, and the majority received both.

This CDR3 is 15 amino acids long. From germline, CDR1 is SGHKS and CDR2 YYEKEE (reference sequence). V was cut by 1 base and J by 5 bases, with 15 bases left in between. Only in-frame clones appear in the TCRdb table, and some are missing; sequencing was by immunoSEQ multiplex PCR. Of 25,000 to 30,000 clones listed, about 85% are singletons. For this clone: Its antigen is not known.

Time point denoted: week 23, last vaccination. It was 300 ug of mutant IDH1 20-mer peptide that made up each vaccine dose, given with topical imiquimod. The astrocytomas were IDH1-mutant, ATRX-negative, and WHO grade 3 or 4. Material: PBMCs, obtained from a glioma patient whose treatment included an IDH1 peptide vaccine. The J gene is TRBJ1-1, the V gene TRBV5-5; the D is unclear. The clonotype comes from a young woman with glioma. CDR3 region: CASSLRAQVGTEAFF. The CDR3 DNA follows: TGTGCCAGCAGCTTGAGAGCCCAAGTAGGTACTGAAGCTTTCTTT.